This T cell receptor beta chain is drawn from a study of shared clonotypes between healthy human individuals. Only in-frame clones appear in the TCRdb table, and some are missing; sequencing was by immunoSEQ multiplex PCR. The sample contains around 610,000 clones, approximately 96% of which appear only once. Terminally differentiated effector memory CD45RA+ cells were excluded from the naive CD8 cells, which were CD45RO-negative and positively selected for CCR7. CDR3 size: 15 residues. V lost 8 bases and J 0 bases, leaving 14 bases between the germline ends. Germline CDR1 LNHDA, CDR2 SQIVND (reference sequence). This clone was recorded only once.

The receptor comes from a woman aged 25 to 45 in good health. This sequence joins TRBV19 and TRBJ1-5, with D possibly being TRBD1 (5 bases). Source material: naive CD8+ T cells sorted from blood. CDR3 sequence reads: CASRDGWASNQPQHF. The CDR3 DNA is TGTGCCAGTCGGGACGGATGGGCTAGCAATCAGCCCCAGCATTTT.